The source of this T cell receptor (beta chain) is a study of T cell repertoires in cytomegalovirus infection. For the study at large: Matching HLA type and CMV infection were both indicated by public TCR beta signatures.

Points on this clonotype: The target antigen is unknown.

The germline CDR1 and CDR2 sequences are MNHNY and SVGAGI (reference sequence). V was clipped by 3 bases and J by 6 bases, with 16 bases between them. The CDR3 is 15 amino acids. TCRdb re-called the reads with MiXCR, one entry per CDR3 protein. The table includes approximately 600,000 distinct CDR3 sequences, 40% detected once. The chain combines TRBV6-6 with TRBJ2-3; D gene unclear. The sample consisted of cultured PBMCs, taken from culture after CMV antigen stimulation. This TCR came from a human donor in good health (CMV status not recorded). Some clones in this sample may be carry-over from other donors' samples. The chain's CDR3 is CASSYYRTVVDTQYF. The CDR3 DNA reads TGTGCCAGCAGTTATTATAGGACCGTGGTTGATACGCAGTATTTT.